Here is one TCR beta chain with its context. Its antigen remains unidentified. Produced via immunoSEQ multiplex PCR; TCRdb's table is partial and in-frame only. The sample includes approximately 6,900 clones, roughly 20% of them seen just once. This specimen comes from a study of sequential checkpoint blockade in melanoma. The V gene's germline CDR1 is SGHRS and CDR2 YFSETQ. The junction had 6 bases not matched to a gene; V was cut back by 5 bases and J by 3 bases. The CDR3 totals 15 residues. Whole-study findings and limits: PD-L1 staining and CD8+ counts, not mutational load, tracked tumor T-cell clonality.

Treatment denoted: randomized to nivolumab then ipilimumab (arm A) or the reverse (arm B). The chain uses TRBV5-1 and TRBJ2-7, with TRBD2 identical over 12 bases. The clonotype was recovered from a human donor with melanoma. Sequencing was performed on tumor tissue (inferred from file names), taken from a patient given nivolumab and ipilimumab in sequence. CDR3 residues: CASRPGLAGHYEQYF. In DNA form, the CDR3 reads TGCGCCAGCAGACCCGGACTAGCGGGGCACTACGAGCAGTACTTC.